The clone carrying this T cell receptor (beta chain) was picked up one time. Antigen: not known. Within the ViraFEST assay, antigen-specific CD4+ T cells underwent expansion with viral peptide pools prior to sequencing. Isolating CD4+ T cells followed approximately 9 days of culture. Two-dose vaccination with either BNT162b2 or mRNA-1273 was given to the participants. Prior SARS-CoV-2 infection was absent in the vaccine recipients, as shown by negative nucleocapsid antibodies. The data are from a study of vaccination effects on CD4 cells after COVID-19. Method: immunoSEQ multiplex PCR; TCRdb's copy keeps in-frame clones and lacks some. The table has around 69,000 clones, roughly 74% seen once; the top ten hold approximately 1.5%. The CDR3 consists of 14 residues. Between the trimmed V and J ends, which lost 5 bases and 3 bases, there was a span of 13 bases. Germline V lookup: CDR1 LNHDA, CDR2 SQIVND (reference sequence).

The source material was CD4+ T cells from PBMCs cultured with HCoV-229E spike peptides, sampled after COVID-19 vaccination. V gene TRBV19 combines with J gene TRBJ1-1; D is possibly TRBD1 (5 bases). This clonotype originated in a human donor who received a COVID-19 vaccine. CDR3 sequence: CASSPHRDYTEAFF. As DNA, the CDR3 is TGTGCCAGTAGTCCTCACCGGGACTACACTGAAGCTTTCTTT.